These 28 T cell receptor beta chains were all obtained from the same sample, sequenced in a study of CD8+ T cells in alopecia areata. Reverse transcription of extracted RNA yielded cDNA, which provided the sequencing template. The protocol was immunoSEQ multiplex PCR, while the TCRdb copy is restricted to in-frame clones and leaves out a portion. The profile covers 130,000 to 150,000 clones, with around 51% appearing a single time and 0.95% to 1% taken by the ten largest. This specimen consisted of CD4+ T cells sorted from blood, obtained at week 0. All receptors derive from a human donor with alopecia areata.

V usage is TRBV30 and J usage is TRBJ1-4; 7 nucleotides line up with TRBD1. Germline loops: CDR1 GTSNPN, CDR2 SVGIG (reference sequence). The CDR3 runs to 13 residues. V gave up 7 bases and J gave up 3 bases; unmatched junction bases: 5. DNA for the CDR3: TGTGCCTCCGGGACAGCACCTAATGAAAAACTGTTTTTT. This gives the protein CASGTAPNEKLFF. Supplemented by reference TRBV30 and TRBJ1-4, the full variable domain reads SQTIHQWPATLVQPVGSPLSLECTVEGTSNPNLYWYRQAAGRGLQLLFYSVGIGQISSEVPQNLSASRPQDRQFILSSKKLLLSDSGFYLCASGTAPNEKLFFGSGTQLSVL.

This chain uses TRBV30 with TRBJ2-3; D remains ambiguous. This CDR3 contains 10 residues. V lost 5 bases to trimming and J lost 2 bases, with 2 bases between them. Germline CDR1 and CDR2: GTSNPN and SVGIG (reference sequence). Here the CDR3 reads CAWFTDTQYF. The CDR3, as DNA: TGTGCCTGGTTCACAGATACGCAGTATTTT.

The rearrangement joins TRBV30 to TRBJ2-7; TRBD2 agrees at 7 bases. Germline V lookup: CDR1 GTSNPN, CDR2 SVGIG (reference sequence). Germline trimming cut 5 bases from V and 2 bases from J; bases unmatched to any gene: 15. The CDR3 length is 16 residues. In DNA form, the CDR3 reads TGTGCCTGGCACCCCTTGCCTAGCGGATACCCCTACGAGCAGTACTTC. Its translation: CAWHPLPSGYPYEQYF.

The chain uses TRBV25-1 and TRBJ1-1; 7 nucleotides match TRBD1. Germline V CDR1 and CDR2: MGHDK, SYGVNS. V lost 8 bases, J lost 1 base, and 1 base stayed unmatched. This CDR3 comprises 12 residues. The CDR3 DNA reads TGTGCCAGCCGACAGGGGAACACTGAAGCTTTCTTT. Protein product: CASRQGNTEAFF. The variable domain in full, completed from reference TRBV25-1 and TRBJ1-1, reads EADIYQTPRYLVIGTGKKITLECSQTMGHDKMYWYQQDPGMELHLIHYSYGVNSTEKGDLSSESTVSRIRTEHFPLTLESARPSHTSQYLCASRQGNTEAFFGQGTRLTVV.

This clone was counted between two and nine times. The DNA for the CDR3 is TGTGCCAGCAGCACCTCAGGGGTCACGGCCGGGGAGCTGTTTTTT. Residues: CASSTSGVTAGELFF. The chain joins TRBV7-9 to TRBJ2-2, with a weak D call TRBD1 (6 bases). This CDR3 is 15 amino acids long. V was clipped by 5 bases and J by 6 bases, with 16 bases between them. The V gene's germline CDR1 is SEHNR and CDR2 FQNEAQ (reference sequence).

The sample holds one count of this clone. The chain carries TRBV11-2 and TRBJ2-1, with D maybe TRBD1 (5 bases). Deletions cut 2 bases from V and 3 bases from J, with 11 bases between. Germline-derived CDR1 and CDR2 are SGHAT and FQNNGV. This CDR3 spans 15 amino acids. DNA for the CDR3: TGTGCCAGCAGCTTAAGGTGGCAGGGCTACAATGAGCAGTTCTTC. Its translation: CASSLRWQGYNEQFF.

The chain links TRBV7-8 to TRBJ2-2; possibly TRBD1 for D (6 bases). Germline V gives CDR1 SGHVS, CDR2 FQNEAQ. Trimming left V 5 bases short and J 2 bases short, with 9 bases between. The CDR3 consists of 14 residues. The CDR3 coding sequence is TGTGCCAGCAGCATTGGGACAAACACCGGGGAGCTGTTTTTT. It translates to CASSIGTNTGELFF.

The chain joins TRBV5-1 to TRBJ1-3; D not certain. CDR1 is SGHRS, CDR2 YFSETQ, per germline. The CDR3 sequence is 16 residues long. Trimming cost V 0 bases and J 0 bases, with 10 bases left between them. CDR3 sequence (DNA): TGCGCCAGCAGCTTGGGTCCCTCGAGCTCTGGAAACACCATATATTTT. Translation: CASSLGPSSSGNTIYF. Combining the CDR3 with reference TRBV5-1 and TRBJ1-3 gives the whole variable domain KAGVTQTPRYLIKTRGQQVTLSCSPISGHRSVSWYQQTPGQGLQFLFEYFSETQRNKGNFPGRFSGRQFSNSRSEMNVSTLELGDSALYLCASSLGPSSSGNTIYFGEGSWLTVV.

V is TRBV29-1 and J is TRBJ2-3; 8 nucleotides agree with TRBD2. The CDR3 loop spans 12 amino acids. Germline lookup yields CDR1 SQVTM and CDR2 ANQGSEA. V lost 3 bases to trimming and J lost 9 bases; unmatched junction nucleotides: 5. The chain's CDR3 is CSVEAGGRTQYF. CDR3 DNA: TGCAGCGTTGAGGCGGGAGGTAGGACGCAGTATTTT.

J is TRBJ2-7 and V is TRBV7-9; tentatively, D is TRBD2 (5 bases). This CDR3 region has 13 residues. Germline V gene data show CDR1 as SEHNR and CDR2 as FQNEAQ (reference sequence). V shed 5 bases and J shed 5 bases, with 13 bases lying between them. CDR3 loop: CASSVSGAHEQYF. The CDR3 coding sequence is TGTGCCAGCAGCGTGAGCGGCGCCCACGAGCAGTACTTC.

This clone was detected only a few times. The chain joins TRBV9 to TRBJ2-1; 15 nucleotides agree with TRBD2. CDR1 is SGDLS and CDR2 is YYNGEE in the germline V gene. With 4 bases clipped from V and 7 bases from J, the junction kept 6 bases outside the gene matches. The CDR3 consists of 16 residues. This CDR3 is CASSLGLAGGMNEQFF. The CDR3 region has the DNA TGTGCCAGCAGCCTAGGACTAGCGGGAGGGATGAATGAGCAGTTCTTC. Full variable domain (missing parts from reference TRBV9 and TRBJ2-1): DSGVTQTPKHLITATGQRVTLRCSPRSGDLSVYWYQQSLDQGLQFLIQYYNGEERAKGNILERFSAQQFPDLHSELNLSSLELGDSALYFCASSLGLAGGMNEQFFGPGTRLTVL.

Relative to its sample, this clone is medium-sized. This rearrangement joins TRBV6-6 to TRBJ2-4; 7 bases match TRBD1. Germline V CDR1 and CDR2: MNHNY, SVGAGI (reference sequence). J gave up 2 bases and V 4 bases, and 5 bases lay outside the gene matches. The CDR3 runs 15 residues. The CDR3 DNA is TGTGCCAGCAGTTCTACAGGGGTTCCCAAAAACATTCAGTACTTC. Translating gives CASSSTGVPKNIQYF.

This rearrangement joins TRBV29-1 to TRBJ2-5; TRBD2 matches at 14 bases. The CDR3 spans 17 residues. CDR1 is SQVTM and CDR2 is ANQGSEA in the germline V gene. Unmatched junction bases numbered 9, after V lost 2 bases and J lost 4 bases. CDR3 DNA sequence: TGCAGCGTTGAAACGGGACTAGCGGGAGTAGTAGGAGAGACCCAGTACTTC. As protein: CSVETGLAGVVGETQYF.

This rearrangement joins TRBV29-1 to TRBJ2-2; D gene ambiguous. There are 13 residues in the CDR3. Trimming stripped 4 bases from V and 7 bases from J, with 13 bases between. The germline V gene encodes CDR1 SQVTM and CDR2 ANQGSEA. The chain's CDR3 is CSVANTYFGELFF. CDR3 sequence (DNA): TGCAGCGTTGCTAATACTTACTTCGGGGAGCTGTTTTTT.

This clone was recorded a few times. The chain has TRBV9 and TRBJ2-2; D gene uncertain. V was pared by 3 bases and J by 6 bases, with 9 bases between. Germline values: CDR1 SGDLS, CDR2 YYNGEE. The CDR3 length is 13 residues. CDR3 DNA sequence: TGTGCCAGCAGCGGAGATTTCGCCGGGGAGCTGTTTTTT. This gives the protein CASSGDFAGELFF.

The CDR3 loop is CASSPSTRRGSLRELFF. CDR3 nucleotide sequence: TGTGCCAGCAGTCCATCCACGAGGCGCGGGAGCCTCAGGGAGCTGTTTTTT. The chain recombines TRBV27 with TRBJ2-2, with TRBD2 matching over 7 bases. This CDR3 has 17 residues. Losses at the gene ends were 5 bases for V and 9 bases for J; bases not matched to a gene: 18. Germline-derived CDR1 and CDR2 are MNHEY and SMNVEV (reference sequence).

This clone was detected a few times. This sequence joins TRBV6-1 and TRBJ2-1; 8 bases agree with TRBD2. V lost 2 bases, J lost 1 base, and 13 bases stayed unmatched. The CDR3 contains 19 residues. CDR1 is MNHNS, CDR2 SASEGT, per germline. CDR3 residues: CASSERAAGGWSSYNEQFF. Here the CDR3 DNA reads TGTGCCAGCAGTGAACGGGCTGCGGGAGGTTGGAGTTCCTACAATGAGCAGTTCTTC.

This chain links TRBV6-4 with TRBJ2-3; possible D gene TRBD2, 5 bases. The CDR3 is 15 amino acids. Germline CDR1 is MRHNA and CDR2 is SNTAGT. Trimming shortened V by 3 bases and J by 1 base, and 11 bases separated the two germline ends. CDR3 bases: TGTGCCAGCAGTGAGGGGAGAGTTGGCACAGATACGCAGTATTTT. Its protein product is CASSEGRVGTDTQYF.

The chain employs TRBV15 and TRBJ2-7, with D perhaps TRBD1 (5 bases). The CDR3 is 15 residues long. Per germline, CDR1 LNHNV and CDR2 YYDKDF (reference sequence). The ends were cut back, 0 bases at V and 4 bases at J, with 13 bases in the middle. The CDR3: CATSREAGKRYEQYF. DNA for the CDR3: TGTGCCACCAGCAGAGAGGCAGGGAAGAGGTACGAGCAGTACTTC.

The CDR3: CASTPGTSSLSEQFF. CDR3 nucleotides: TGTGCCAGCACCCCTGGGACCTCTAGCTTAAGTGAGCAGTTCTTC. The chain combines TRBV2 with TRBJ2-1; D may match TRBD1 or TRBD2 (5 bases each). Germline assignment: CDR1 SNHLY and CDR2 FYNNEI. V gave up 7 bases and J gave up 9 bases, with 22 bases separating them. The CDR3 totals 15 residues.

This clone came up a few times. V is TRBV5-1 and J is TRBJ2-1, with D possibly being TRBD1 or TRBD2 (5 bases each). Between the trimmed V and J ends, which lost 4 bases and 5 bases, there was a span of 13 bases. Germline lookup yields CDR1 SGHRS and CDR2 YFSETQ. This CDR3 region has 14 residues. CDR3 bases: TGCGCCAGCAGCCCCAGAGAGGGGAACAATGAGCAGTTCTTC. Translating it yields CASSPREGNNEQFF.

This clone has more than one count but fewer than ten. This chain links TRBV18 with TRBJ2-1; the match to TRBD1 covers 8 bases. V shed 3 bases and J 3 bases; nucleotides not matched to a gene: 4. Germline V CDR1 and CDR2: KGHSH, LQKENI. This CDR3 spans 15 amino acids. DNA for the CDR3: TGTGCCAGCTCACCGCAGACAGGGGTCTACAATGAGCAGTTCTTC. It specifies CASSPQTGVYNEQFF.

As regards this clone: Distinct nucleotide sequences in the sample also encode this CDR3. The CDR3 here is CAWSEGRETQYF. The DNA of the CDR3 is TGTGCCTGGAGTGAGGGACGAGAGACCCAGTACTTC. The rearrangement uses TRBV30 and TRBJ2-5; D could derive from TRBD1 or TRBD2 (5 bases each). This CDR3 has 12 residues. V was trimmed by 1 base and J by 4 bases, leaving 7 bases between them. Germline CDR1 reads GTSNPN; CDR2 reads SVGIG (reference sequence).

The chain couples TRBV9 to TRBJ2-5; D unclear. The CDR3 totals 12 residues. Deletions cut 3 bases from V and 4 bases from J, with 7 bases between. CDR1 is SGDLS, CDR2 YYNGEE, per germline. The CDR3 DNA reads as TGTGCCAGCAGCGCGAGCTCAGAGACCCAGTACTTC. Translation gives CASSASSETQYF.

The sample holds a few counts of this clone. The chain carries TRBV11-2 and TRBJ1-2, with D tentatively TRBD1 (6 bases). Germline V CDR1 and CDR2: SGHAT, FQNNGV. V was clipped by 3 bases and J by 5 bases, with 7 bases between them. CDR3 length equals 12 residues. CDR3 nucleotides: TGTGCCAGCAGCTTGACAGGTTATGGCTACACCTTC. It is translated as CASSLTGYGYTF.

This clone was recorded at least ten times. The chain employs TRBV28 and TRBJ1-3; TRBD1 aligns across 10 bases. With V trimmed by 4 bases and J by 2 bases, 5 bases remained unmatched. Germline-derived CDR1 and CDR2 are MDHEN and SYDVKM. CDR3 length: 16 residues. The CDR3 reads CASSSGQGGAGNTIYF. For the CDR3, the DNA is TGTGCCAGCAGTTCCGGACAGGGGGGGGCTGGAAACACCATATATTTT. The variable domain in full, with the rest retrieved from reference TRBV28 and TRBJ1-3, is DVKVTQSSRYLVKRTGEKVFLECVQDMDHENMFWYRQDPGLGLRLIYFSYDVKMKEKGDIPEGYSVSREKKERFSLILESASTNQTSMYLCASSSGQGGAGNTIYFGEGSWLTVV.

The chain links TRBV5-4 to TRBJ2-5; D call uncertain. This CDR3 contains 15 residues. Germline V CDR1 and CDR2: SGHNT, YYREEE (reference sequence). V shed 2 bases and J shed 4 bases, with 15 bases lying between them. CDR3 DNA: TGTGCCAGCAGCTTTTCTGTAGTTGGGTCAGAGACCCAGTACTTC. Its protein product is CASSFSVVGSETQYF.

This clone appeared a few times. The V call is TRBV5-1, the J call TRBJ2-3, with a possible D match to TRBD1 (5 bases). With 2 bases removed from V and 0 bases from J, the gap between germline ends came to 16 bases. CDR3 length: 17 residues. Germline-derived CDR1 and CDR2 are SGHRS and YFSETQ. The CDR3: CASSLVTGPTSTDTQYF. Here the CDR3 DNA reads TGCGCCAGCAGCTTAGTCACAGGACCTACGAGCACAGATACGCAGTATTTT.